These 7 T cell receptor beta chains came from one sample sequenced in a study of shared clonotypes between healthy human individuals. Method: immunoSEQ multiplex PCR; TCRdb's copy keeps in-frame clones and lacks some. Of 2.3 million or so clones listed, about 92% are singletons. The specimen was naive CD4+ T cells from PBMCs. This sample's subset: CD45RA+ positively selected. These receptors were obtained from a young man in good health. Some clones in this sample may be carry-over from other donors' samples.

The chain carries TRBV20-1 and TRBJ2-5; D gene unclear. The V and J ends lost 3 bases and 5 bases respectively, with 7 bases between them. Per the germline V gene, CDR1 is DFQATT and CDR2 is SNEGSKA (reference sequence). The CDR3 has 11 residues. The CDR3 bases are TGCAGTGCTAGCCCGTCGGAGACCCAGTACTTC. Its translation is CSASPSETQYF.

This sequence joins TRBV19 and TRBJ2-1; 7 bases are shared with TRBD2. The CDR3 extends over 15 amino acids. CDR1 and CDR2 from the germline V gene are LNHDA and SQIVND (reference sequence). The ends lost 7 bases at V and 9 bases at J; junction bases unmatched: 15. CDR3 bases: TGTGCCAGTACCTCATCAGCGGGACGTTACGGTGAGCAGTTCTTC. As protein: CASTSSAGRYGEQFF. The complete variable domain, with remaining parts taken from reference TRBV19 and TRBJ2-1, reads DGGITQSPKYLFRKEGQNVTLSCEQNLNHDAMYWYRQDPGQGLRLIYYSQIVNDFQKGDIAEGYSVSREKKESFPLTVTSAQKNPTAFYLCASTSSAGRYGEQFFGPGTRLTVL.

CDR3: CASSLSGQPQHF. CDR3 DNA: TGTGCCAGCAGCTTAAGCGGTCAGCCCCAGCATTTT. This sequence joins TRBV11-2 and TRBJ1-5; no definite D call. The CDR3 runs to 12 residues. V lost 2 bases and J lost 6, with 5 bases in between. CDR1 and CDR2 from the germline V gene are SGHAT and FQNNGV.

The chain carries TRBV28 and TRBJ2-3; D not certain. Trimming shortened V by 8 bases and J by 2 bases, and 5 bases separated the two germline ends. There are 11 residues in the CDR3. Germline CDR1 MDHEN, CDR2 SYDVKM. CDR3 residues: CASGNTDTQYF. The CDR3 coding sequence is TGTGCCAGCGGAAACACAGATACGCAGTATTTT.

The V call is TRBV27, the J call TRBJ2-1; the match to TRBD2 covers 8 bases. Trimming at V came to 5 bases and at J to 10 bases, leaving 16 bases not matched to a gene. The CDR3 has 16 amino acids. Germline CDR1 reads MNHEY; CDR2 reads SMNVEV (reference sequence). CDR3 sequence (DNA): TGTGCCAGCAGTCCCCCGGGAGTCGGGAGGGCCAAGGAGCAGTTCTTC. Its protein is CASSPPGVGRAKEQFF.

The CDR3 loop is CASSQDFRDLNGTEAFF. CDR3 nucleotide sequence: TGCGCCAGCAGCCAAGATTTCCGGGACCTAAATGGGACTGAAGCTTTCTTT. The chain employs TRBV4-3 and TRBJ1-1; tentative D call: TRBD1 (5 bases). The CDR3 has 17 residues. V was clipped by 0 bases and J by 5 bases, with 19 bases between them. Per the germline V gene, CDR1 is LGHNA and CDR2 is YSLEER.

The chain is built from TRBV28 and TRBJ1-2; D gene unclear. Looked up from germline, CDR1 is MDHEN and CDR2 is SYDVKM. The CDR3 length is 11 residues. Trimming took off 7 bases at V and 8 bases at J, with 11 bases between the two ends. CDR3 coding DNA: TGTGCCAGCAATAGGGATCGCGGCTACACCTTC. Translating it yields CASNRDRGYTF.